Each of the 20 T cell receptor beta chains below was sequenced from the same sample in a study of shared clonotypes between healthy human individuals. The table came from immunoSEQ multiplex PCR; TCRdb's copy has only in-frame clones and leaves some out. The sample has some 2.3 million clones, over 90% seen once. The sequenced sample was naive CD4+ T cells from PBMCs. This sample's subset: CD45RA+ positively selected. The source of these receptors is a man aged 18 to 29 in good health. Some clones in this sample may be carry-over from other donors' samples.

This chain links TRBV27 with TRBJ2-6; TRBD2 matches at 7 bases. CDR1 and CDR2 from the germline V gene are MNHEY and SMNVEV (reference sequence). The CDR3 loop spans 15 amino acids. Trimming cost V 3 bases and J 11 bases; bases outside gene matches: 10. The CDR3, as DNA: TGTGCCAGCAGTTTGGGAGGGTTGGAGGGAGACGTCCTGACTTTC. Encoded protein: CASSLGGLEGDVLTF.

The chain has TRBV28 and TRBJ1-5, with no clear D. Per the germline V gene, CDR1 is MDHEN and CDR2 is SYDVKM. V was pared by 4 bases and J by 7 bases, with 11 bases between. The CDR3 sequence is 13 residues long. The CDR3 nucleotides read TGTGCCAGCAGTTCCCGGAGGTTGCAGCCCCAGCATTTT. Translated: CASSSRRLQPQHF.

The gene calls are TRBV19 and TRBJ2-7; possibly TRBD1 for D (6 bases). V lost 5 bases to trimming and J lost 6 bases, with 26 bases between them. CDR1 is LNHDA, CDR2 SQIVND, per germline (reference sequence). The CDR3 runs 17 residues. CDR3 protein: CASSQVLTGWIPSEQYF. DNA for the CDR3: TGTGCCAGTAGTCAAGTCCTGACAGGTTGGATCCCCAGCGAGCAGTACTTC.

The V and J genes are TRBV2 and TRBJ1-5; D is possibly TRBD1 (5 bases). Germline assignment: CDR1 SNHLY and CDR2 FYNNEI. The CDR3 spans 15 residues. With 3 bases removed from V and 9 bases from J, the gap between germline ends came to 18 bases. The chain's CDR3 is CASSEGGGADGPQHF. Here the CDR3 DNA reads TGTGCCAGCAGTGAGGGTGGAGGGGCAGATGGGCCCCAGCATTTT.

This chain connects TRBV28 to TRBJ1-5, with D maybe TRBD1 (6 bases). The length of the CDR3 is 14 residues. V lost 8 bases, J lost 4 bases, and 15 bases lay in between. Per the germline V gene, CDR1 is MDHEN and CDR2 is SYDVKM. The CDR3 nucleotides read TGTGCCAGCGAGGGGGGAGGGGGTAATCAGCCCCAGCATTTT. This translates into CASEGGGGNQPQHF.

For this clone: The same CDR3 arises from other DNA sequences in this sample as well. This chain uses TRBV9 with TRBJ1-4; D gene ambiguous. V dropped 2 bases and J dropped 3 bases, with 8 bases sitting between them. CDR1 and CDR2 from the germline V gene are SGDLS and YYNGEE. This CDR3 is 14 amino acids long. The CDR3 spells CASSVGVANEKLFF. In DNA form, the CDR3 reads TGTGCCAGCAGCGTTGGAGTGGCTAATGAAAAACTGTTTTTT.

CDR3 nucleotide sequence: TGTGCCAGCAGCTCCTCTAGGGGTGCCTACTCTGGAAACACCATATATTTT. It yields the protein CASSSSRGAYSGNTIYF. The V call is TRBV7-2, the J call TRBJ1-3; the D gene is possibly TRBD1 (5 bases). Trimming took 4 bases from V and 0 from J, leaving 16 bases between them. Germline V gives CDR1 SGHTA, CDR2 FQGNSA. This CDR3 is built from 17 residues.

This clone showed up just once. This sequence joins TRBV7-9 and TRBJ1-4; maybe TRBD1 (6 bases). V was shortened by 5 bases and J by 7 bases, with 14 bases between the two germline ends. The CDR3 runs 14 residues. The germline V gene has CDR1 SEHNR and CDR2 FQNEAQ (reference sequence). CDR3 sequence reads: CASSPQGLREKLFF. The DNA of the CDR3 is TGTGCCAGCAGCCCACAGGGTCTCCGTGAAAAACTGTTTTTT.

The chain has TRBV6-5 and TRBJ2-7; perhaps TRBD2 as D (6 bases). CDR1 and CDR2 (germline): MNHEY, SVGAGI. Trimming cost V 6 bases and J 3 bases, with 12 bases left between them. CDR3 length equals 13 residues. The CDR3 bases are TGTGCCAGCAGGTCCGCGGGGAGCTACGAGCAGTACTTC. It codes for CASRSAGSYEQYF.

There are many counts of this clone. The chain uses TRBV1 and TRBJ2-2. TRBV1 is marked as a pseudogene. The CDR3 is made up of 15 amino acids. CDR3 region: CTSSHWPRPTGELFF. CDR3 in DNA: TGCACCAGCAGCCATTGGCCGAGACCAACCGGGGAGCTGTTTTTT.

DNA of the CDR3: TGCAGTGCACCGGACGTAGATGGCTACACCTTC. It translates to CSAPDVDGYTF. The rearrangement uses TRBV20-1 and TRBJ1-2; the D is unclear. The germline V and J ends were trimmed by 6 bases and 6 bases, with 11 bases remaining between them. Germline V lookup: CDR1 DFQATT, CDR2 SNEGSKA (reference sequence). The CDR3 spans 11 residues.

The chain recombines TRBV5-4 with TRBJ2-5; D call uncertain. Trimming shortened V by 1 base and J by 9 bases, and 13 bases separated the two germline ends. Germline V gene sequence: CDR1 SGHNT, CDR2 YYREEE (reference sequence). The CDR3 is 13 amino acids. DNA of the CDR3: TGTGCCAGCAGCTTGTTCCCTCTCGAATCCCAGTACTTC. The encoded protein is CASSLFPLESQYF.

The rearrangement links TRBV4-3 to TRBJ1-1; D ambiguous. Germline CDR1 reads LGHNA; CDR2 reads YSLEER. Trimming removed 0 bases at V and 1 base at J, with 9 bases between. The CDR3 has 15 amino acids. DNA of the CDR3: TGCGCCAGCAGCCAAGAAGGTGCGGAGAACACTGAAGCTTTCTTT. The encoded protein is CASSQEGAENTEAFF.

J is TRBJ2-7 and V is TRBV4-1; D is unresolved. V lost 0 bases and J 0 bases, leaving 12 bases between the germline ends. Germline-derived CDR1 and CDR2 are MGHRA and YSYEKL. The CDR3 spans 16 residues. In DNA form, the CDR3 reads TGCGCCAGCAGCCAAGATGTCTACGCTACCTCCTACGAGCAGTACTTC. This sequence encodes CASSQDVYATSYEQYF.

A remark on this clone: Other DNA sequences in the sample encode the same CDR3. V gene TRBV18 combines with J gene TRBJ1-1, with TRBD1 matching over 8 bases. Unmatched junction bases numbered 4, after V lost 4 bases and J lost 0 bases. The CDR3 runs 15 residues. CDR1 KGHSH and CDR2 LQKENI come from the germline V gene. For the CDR3, the DNA is TGTGCCAGCTCACTTGGACAGGGAATGAACACTGAAGCTTTCTTT. Encoded protein: CASSLGQGMNTEAFF.

In the case of this clone: Other nucleotide sequences in the sample specify the same CDR3. This sequence joins TRBV19 and TRBJ2-3; the D is unclear. This CDR3 has 12 residues. V shed 6 bases and J shed 2 bases, with 6 bases lying between them. Germline values: CDR1 LNHDA, CDR2 SQIVND (reference sequence). The CDR3 sequence is CASSLSTDTQYF. The CDR3 DNA sequence: TGTGCCAGTAGCTTATCCACAGATACGCAGTATTTT. The full variable domain, in which reference TRBV19 and TRBJ2-3 provide the parts outside the CDR3, is DGGITQSPKYLFRKEGQNVTLSCEQNLNHDAMYWYRQDPGQGLRLIYYSQIVNDFQKGDIAEGYSVSREKKESFPLTVTSAQKNPTAFYLCASSLSTDTQYFGPGTRLTVL.

Comment on this clone: The sample carries other DNA sequences with the same CDR3. The CDR3 sequence is CASSSSGSTDTQYF. In DNA, the CDR3 is TGCGCCAGCAGCTCAAGCGGGAGCACAGATACGCAGTATTTT. V and J are TRBV5-1 and TRBJ2-3, with a possible D match to TRBD2 (6 bases). The germline V gene encodes CDR1 SGHRS and CDR2 YFSETQ. V was clipped by 3 bases and J by 0 bases, with 8 bases between them. This CDR3 has 14 residues. The full variable domain, its missing parts supplied by reference TRBV5-1 and TRBJ2-3, is KAGVTQTPRYLIKTRGQQVTLSCSPISGHRSVSWYQQTPGQGLQFLFEYFSETQRNKGNFPGRFSGRQFSNSRSEMNVSTLELGDSALYLCASSSSGSTDTQYFGPGTRLTVL.

The V and J genes are TRBV2 and TRBJ2-3; no firm D call. Germline V gene sequence: CDR1 SNHLY, CDR2 FYNNEI. The CDR3 has 14 amino acids. Trimming left V 3 bases short and J 6 bases short, with 13 bases between. CDR3 in DNA: TGTGCCAGCAGTGATCTAGAGGCCTCGGATACGCAGTATTTT. Its protein product is CASSDLEASDTQYF.

The CDR3 nucleotides are TGTGCCAGCAGTCAGGGGGCGACCGGAAACACCATATATTTT. Its translation is CASSQGATGNTIYF. V usage is TRBV6-6 and J usage is TRBJ1-3, with TRBD1 matching over 8 bases. V shed 5 bases, J shed 4 bases, and the junction held 4 bases outside the gene matches. This CDR3 spans 14 amino acids. Germline V gene sequence: CDR1 MNHNY, CDR2 SVGAGI (reference sequence).

The CDR3 loop reads CASSIESSYEQYF. As DNA, the CDR3 is TGTGCCAGTAGTATAGAAAGCTCCTACGAGCAGTACTTC. The chain has TRBV19 and TRBJ2-7, with D unresolved. Trimming removed 0 bases at V and 0 bases at J, with 3 bases between. Germline V gene sequence: CDR1 LNHDA, CDR2 SQIVND (reference sequence). The CDR3 is 13 amino acids.